A selection of T cell receptor beta chains follows, all from one sample in a study of T cell changes during pregnancy in multiple sclerosis. Profiled with immunoSEQ multiplex PCR; TCRdb holds only in-frame clones, not every one. The table includes about 75,000 clones, about 93% detected once. The sequencing here drew on CD4+ T cells from peripheral blood mononuclear cells, taken before pregnancy. Receptors originate from a female donor with multiple sclerosis, enrolled in a pregnancy study. Each CDR3 is given with its conserved first and last residue. The D gene is left open where the match is weak. Rows give clone size only sometimes, using once, few, many, or a class for an expanded clone.

NA	TRBJ1-5	TRBV28	NA	TGTGCCAGCAGCGGATCAGGGTATAGCAATCAGCCCCAGCATTTT	CASSGSGYSNQPQHF
TRBD1	TRBJ2-7	TRBV27	NA	TGTGCCAGCAGTTTGGCTCCGGGACAGGGGTTCAAGCAGTACTTC	CASSLAPGQGFKQYF
NA	TRBJ1-2	TRBV7-9	NA	TGTGCCAGCAGCTTAGGACAAGAGGGCTACACCTTC	CASSLGQEGYTF
TRBD1	TRBJ2-7	TRBV28	NA	TGTGCCAGCAGTTTGCTCCCGGGACAGGGGGAAAACTACGAGCAGTACTTC	CASSLLPGQGENYEQYF
NA	TRBJ1-6	TRBV5-1	NA	TGCGCCAGCAGCTTGGGAGGGGGTTTGCATTCACCCCTCCACTTT	CASSLGGGLHSPLHF
TRBD1	TRBJ1-2	TRBV29-1	NA	TGCAGCGTCCAGACAGGGACATCCTATGGCTACACCTTC	CSVQTGTSYGYTF
TRBD2	TRBJ2-2	TRBV11-3	NA	TGTGCCAGCAGCCCCGCGGGGGGACTGAACACCGGGGAGCTGTTTTTT	CASSPAGGLNTGELFF
NA	TRBJ2-1	TRBV7-3	NA	TGTGCCAGCAGCTTAAGTCCCTATTACAATGAGCAGTTCTTC	CASSLSPYYNEQFF
NA	TRBJ2-7	TRBV28	NA	TGTGCCAGCAACGGGAGATCGTACGAGCAGTACTTC	CASNGRSYEQYF
NA	TRBJ2-2	TRBV5-1	NA	TGCGCCAGCAGCTTGACCGGGGTGGATACCGGGGAGCTGTTTTTT	CASSLTGVDTGELFF
TRBD2	TRBJ2-7	TRBV6-1	NA	TGTGCCAGCAGGGCGGGGGGGCAGTTACACGAGCAGTACTTC	CASRAGGQLHEQYF
TRBD1	TRBJ1-1	TRBV5-6	NA	TGTGCCAGCAGCCGACAGGGAGGCACTGAAGCTTTCTTT	CASSRQGGTEAFF
NA	TRBJ2-3	TRBV7-9	once	TGTGCCAGCAGCGATAAGTTCGGGGAGAGCACAGATACGCAGTATTTT	CASSDKFGESTDTQYF
NA	TRBJ2-4	TRBV19	NA	TGTGCCAGTACCCCAGAAACAGGGTCCTTAGCCAAAAACATTCAGTACTTC	CASTPETGSLAKNIQYF
TRBD1	TRBJ1-2	TRBV5-4	NA	TGTGCCAGCAGCGAGACAGGGATCGGCTATGGCTACACCTTC	CASSETGIGYGYTF
NA	TRBJ1-5	TRBV30	NA	TGTGCCTGGAGTGTAAGGACGGGGGGTAGCAATCAGCCCCAGCATTTT	CAWSVRTGGSNQPQHF
NA	TRBJ2-5	TRBV11-1	NA	TGTGCCAGCAGCTTAGCGCGCTCCCCTTTTGAGCTCACCGAGACCCAGTACTTC	CASSLARSPFELTETQYF
NA	TRBJ1-2	TRBV5-1	NA	TGCGCCAGCAGCTCGGCGGGCCATGGCTACACCTTC	CASSSAGHGYTF
NA	TRBJ1-3	TRBV6-1	NA	TGTGCCAGCAGTGAACGCAGGCCATTCTCTGGAAACACCATATATTTT	CASSERRPFSGNTIYF
NA	TRBJ2-7	TRBV6-6	few	TGTGCCAGCACCTTAATGACAGGCTTAGGTGGGGACGAGCAGTACTTC	CASTLMTGLGGDEQYF
TRBD1	TRBJ2-1	TRBV7-6	once	TGTGCCAGCAGCGAAGGACAGGGAAGGCGTAATGAGCAGTTCTTC	CASSEGQGRRNEQFF
NA	TRBJ1-3	TRBV28	NA	TGTGCCAGCAGGGCCATGCGGGGCAGATCCTCTGGAAACACCATATATTTT	CASRAMRGRSSGNTIYF
TRBD2	TRBJ2-5	TRBV19	NA	TGTGCCAGTAGTATCTTAGCGGGGGGGCCGGCGACCCAGTACTTC	CASSILAGGPATQYF
NA	TRBJ2-3	TRBV6-1	NA	TGTGCCAGCAGGTTGTCAAACACAGATACGCAGTATTTT	CASRLSNTDTQYF
TRBD2	TRBJ2-1	TRBV19	NA	TGTGCCAGCCGCCGCGGCGGGGGGGCCTCTGAGCAGTTCTTC	CASRRGGGASEQFF
TRBD1	TRBJ2-2	TRBV5-4	NA	TGTGCCAGCAGCCAGGGAGGACAGGGTCATGCCGGGGAGCTGTTTTTT	CASSQGGQGHAGELFF
TRBD1	TRBJ1-2	TRBV28	NA	TGTGCCAGCAGTTCATCGGGCAGGGGGCTTAGTGGCTACACCTTC	CASSSSGRGLSGYTF
TRBD1	TRBJ1-6	TRBV6-5	few	TGTGCCAGCAGTACGGGACAGGGATCACCCCTCCACTTT	CASSTGQGSPLHF
NA	TRBJ2-5	TRBV5-1	NA	TGCGCCAGCAGCAAATTGGGGGGAGGCCAAAGCTACCAAGAGACCCAGTACTTC	CASSKLGGGQSYQETQYF
NA	TRBJ1-2	TRBV5-8	NA	TGTGCCAGCAGCATATGGACAACTGGCTACACCTTC	CASSIWTTGYTF